The next 18 T cell receptor beta chains were all read from a single sample in a study of patients and donors after allogeneic stem cell transplantation. TCRdb re-called the RT-PCR reads with MiXCR, one entry per CDR3 protein. The sample has approximately 12,000 distinct CDR3 sequences; under 30% are singletons. The specimen sequenced was blood, either unsorted or a sorted T cell fraction (not recorded which). These receptors were collected from a human donor who was either an allogeneic HSCT recipient or a stem cell or donor lymphocyte infusion donor (not recorded which). It is not recorded whose cells these are; they may come from a transplant donor.

The chain carries TRBV7-9 and TRBJ1-4; D gene unclear. There are 14 residues in the CDR3. Trimming removed 3 bases from V and 6 bases from J, with 11 bases in between. Germline CDR1 SEHNR, CDR2 FQNEAQ (reference sequence). Here the CDR3 reads CASSFDLAHEKLFF. Here the CDR3 DNA reads TGTGCCAGCAGCTTCGACCTAGCTCATGAAAAACTGTTTTTT.

This clonotype was counted between two and nine times. The chain employs TRBV4-3 and TRBJ2-1; 16 bases agree with TRBD2. Per germline, CDR1 LGHNA and CDR2 YSLEER. This CDR3 is built from 19 residues. Trimming cost V 2 bases and J 4 bases; bases outside gene matches: 8. CDR3 loop: CASSQQGLAGGPRYNEQFF. CDR3 in DNA: TGCGCCAGCAGCCAACAGGGACTAGCGGGAGGGCCGAGATACAATGAGCAGTTCTTC.

The chain combines TRBV12-3 or TRBV12-4 with TRBJ1-2, with 11 nucleotides matching TRBD1. This CDR3 comprises 14 residues. V lost 5 bases to trimming and J lost 8 bases; unmatched junction nucleotides: 7. The CDR3 bases are TGTGCCAGCAGTCCCGGGACAGGGGGGAGCGGCTACACCTTC. This translates into CASSPGTGGSGYTF.

V and J are TRBV24-1 and TRBJ2-3, with D possibly being TRBD2 (6 bases). CDR3 length equals 14 residues. Germline V gene lookup returns CDR1 KGHDR and CDR2 SFDVKD. With 1 base removed from V and 6 bases from J, the gap between germline ends came to 10 bases. This CDR3 reads CATSDLRGGDTQYF. CDR3 bases: TGTGCCACCAGTGATTTAAGGGGAGGCGATACGCAGTATTTT.

CDR3 DNA: TGCGCCAGCAGCTTATTCCGGGCAGATTATGGCTACACCTTC. This encodes CASSLFRADYGYTF. V is TRBV5-1 and J is TRBJ1-2; D is undetermined. The CDR3 length is 14 residues. CDR1 is SGHRS, CDR2 YFSETQ, per germline. V lost 2 bases and J lost 5, with 13 bases in between.

The chain couples TRBV14 to TRBJ2-1; TRBD2 matches 12 bases. This CDR3 is 18 amino acids long. The ends lost 0 bases at V and 4 bases at J; junction bases unmatched: 7. Germline CDR1 reads SGHDN; CDR2 reads FVKESK. The CDR3 DNA reads TGTGCCAGCAGCCAAGATGAGCTCCTAGCGGGAGGGTACAATGAGCAGTTCTTC. It is translated as CASSQDELLAGGYNEQFF.

This clonotype was seen a handful of times. The gene calls are TRBV6-2 or TRBV6-3 and TRBJ1-2; 8 bases match TRBD1. V gave up 4 bases and J gave up 5 bases; unmatched junction bases: 15. The CDR3 is made up of 17 amino acids. The germline gives CDR1 MNHEY, CDR2 SVGEGT. CDR3 nucleotide sequence: TGTGCCAGCAGTTCCCCCGGACAGGGACATCCATCGTATGGCTACACCTTC. Protein: CASSSPGQGHPSYGYTF.

The rearrangement links TRBV5-1 to TRBJ2-3; D is uncertain. There are 12 residues in the CDR3. V shed 4 bases and J shed 2 bases, with 5 bases lying between them. CDR1 is SGHRS and CDR2 is YFSETQ in the germline V gene. CDR3: CASSPVTDTQYF. The CDR3 nucleotides read TGCGCCAGCAGCCCGGTCACAGATACGCAGTATTTT.

The chain uses TRBV7-9 and TRBJ2-7; D might be TRBD1 or TRBD2, each matching 5 bases. The V and J ends lost 3 bases and 2 bases respectively, with 11 bases between them. Germline CDR1 reads SEHNR; CDR2 reads FQNEAQ (reference sequence). CDR3 size: 14 residues. This CDR3 reads CASSFRDPAYEQYF. The CDR3 DNA is TGTGCCAGCAGCTTCCGGGACCCAGCCTACGAGCAGTACTTC.

This clonotype appeared a few times. The chain uses TRBV5-6 and TRBJ2-3, with TRBD2 matching 7 bases. The germline V gene has CDR1 SGHDT and CDR2 YYEEEE. V was clipped by 5 bases and J by 4 bases; unmatched bases: 7. This CDR3 is built from 14 residues. As DNA, the CDR3 is TGTGCCAGCAGGAGCGGGATGGGCTCAGATACGCAGTATTTT. Protein: CASRSGMGSDTQYF.

This clonotype was observed a handful of times. This rearrangement joins TRBV7-6 to TRBJ1-1; D might be TRBD1 (5 bases). The V end was cut by 5 bases, the J end by 8 bases, with 18 bases between. Per germline, CDR1 SGHVS and CDR2 FNYEAQ. This CDR3 contains 14 residues. The CDR3 nucleotides are TGTGCCAGCAGCCCCCTCGGGGGGAGCCGGGAAGCTTTCTTT. It yields the protein CASSPLGGSREAFF.

The chain links TRBV12-3 or TRBV12-4 to TRBJ2-7, with TRBD1 matching 7 bases. V lost 6 bases to trimming and J lost 5 bases; unmatched junction nucleotides: 7. The CDR3 extends over 13 amino acids. The CDR3 loop is CASRKTGVHEQYF. CDR3 sequence (DNA): TGTGCCAGCAGGAAAACAGGGGTCCACGAGCAGTACTTC.

This clonotype turned up a few times. V usage is TRBV5-1 and J usage is TRBJ1-1; D may be TRBD1 (5 bases). This CDR3 is built from 13 residues. Germline assignment: CDR1 SGHRS and CDR2 YFSETQ. V was trimmed by 4 bases and J by 5 bases, leaving 12 bases between them. This CDR3 is CASSPWGRTEAFF. In DNA, the CDR3 is TGCGCCAGCAGCCCGTGGGGGAGGACTGAAGCTTTCTTT.

The rearrangement uses TRBV20-1 and TRBJ2-1; 12 bases align to TRBD2. J lost 0 bases, V lost 6 bases, and 6 bases had no gene match. Germline lookup yields CDR1 DFQATT and CDR2 SNEGSKA (reference sequence). CDR3 length: 16 amino acids. The DNA of the CDR3 is TGCAGTGCCCTCCCGACTAGCGGGAGCTCCTACAATGAGCAGTTCTTC. It translates to CSALPTSGSSYNEQFF.

This chain uses TRBV4-3 with TRBJ1-1, with D maybe TRBD1 (6 bases). The germline gives CDR1 LGHNA, CDR2 YSLEER. Between the trimmed V and J ends, which lost 2 bases and 4 bases, there was a span of 14 bases. The CDR3 sequence is 15 residues long. In DNA, the CDR3 is TGCGCCAGCAGCCAATCCAGGGGTGAGGTCACTGAAGCTTTCTTT. It is translated as CASSQSRGEVTEAFF.

At least ten counts were recorded for this clonotype. The rearrangement uses TRBV9 and TRBJ1-5; no reliable D call. Germline CDR1 is SGDLS and CDR2 is YYNGEE. V was clipped by 4 bases and J by 9 bases, with 17 bases between them. CDR3 length: 14 residues. The DNA of the CDR3 is TGTGCCAGCAGCCCTGGTGAGCCTTTCGGGCCCCAGCATTTT. It specifies CASSPGEPFGPQHF.

This clonotype was recorded a few times. The chain has TRBV20-1 and TRBJ1-2; D not certain. This CDR3 is built from 12 residues. Trimming stripped 1 base from V and 4 bases from J, with 7 bases between. Germline V gives CDR1 DFQATT, CDR2 SNEGSKA (reference sequence). CDR3 loop: CSARATVYGYTF. CDR3 DNA: TGCAGTGCTAGAGCGACTGTCTATGGCTACACCTTC.

In regard to this clonotype: Relative to the germline gene, one junction end is altered; a read error may explain this. The genes are TRBV27 and TRBJ1-5; D uncertain. Looked up from germline, CDR1 is MNHEY and CDR2 is SMNVEV (reference sequence). The CDR3 is made up of 14 amino acids. CDR3 nucleotide sequence: TGTGCCAGCAGTTATGGGGTTAGCAATCAGTCCCAGCATTTT. Residues: CASSYGVSNQSQHF.